This is a list of T cell receptor beta chains from one sample in a study of T cells in Graves' hyperthyroidism and ophthalmopathy. TCRdb itself ran the multiplex PCR reads through MiXCR, one entry per CDR3 protein. The sample consists of 800,000 or so distinct CDR3 sequences, roughly 40% of them appearing once. Material for sequencing was blood. The receptors shown here come from a man aged 18 to 30 with Graves' hyperthyroidism. Both conserved end residues are part of each CDR3. The D gene is left open where the match is weak. Size is omitted from some rows. Given values are once, few, many or a class for expanded clones.

d_gene | j_gene | v_gene | abundance | CDR3aa | CDR3nt
TRBD2 | TRBJ2-3 | TRBV5-4 | . | CASSWKGRGGDTQYF | TGTGCCAGCAGCTGGAAGGGGCGGGGGGGAGATACGCAGTATTTT
. | TRBJ2-2 | TRBV19 | . | CASSPGDGTGELFF | TGTGCCAGTAGTCCAGGGGACGGCACCGGGGAGCTGTTTTTT
TRBD1 | TRBJ1-2 | TRBV12-3/TRBV12-4 | few | CASSQTTGGSYGYTF | TGTGCCAGCAGCCAAACGACAGGGGGCAGCTATGGCTACACCTTC
. | TRBJ2-5 | TRBV7-2 | many | CASSLDSPQETQYF | TGTGCCAGCAGCTTAGACAGCCCCCAAGAGACCCAGTACTTC
. | TRBJ1-1 | TRBV2 | . | CASSTGGGNTEAFF | TGTGCCAGCAGTACCGGGGGAGGGAACACTGAAGCTTTCTTT
. | TRBJ2-2 | TRBV2 | . | CASSVEGELFF | TGTGCCAGCAGTGTAGAGGGGGAGCTGTTTTTT
TRBD2 | TRBJ2-5 | TRBV25-1 | . | CASSEYSGGATAETQYF | TGTGCCAGCAGTGAATACAGCGGGGGGGCCACGGCGGAGACCCAGTACTTC
TRBD1 | TRBJ1-5 | TRBV15 | . | CATSRGQGRQPQHF | TGTGCCACCAGCAGAGGACAGGGCCGACAGCCCCAGCATTTT
. | TRBJ1-5 | TRBV7-6 | . | CASSPNSIFGQPQHF | TGTGCCAGCAGCCCGAATAGCATTTTTGGGCAGCCCCAGCATTTT
TRBD1 | TRBJ1-2 | TRBV5-1 | . | CASSRGGTGGPKNGYTF | TGCGCCAGCAGCCGAGGTGGGACAGGGGGTCCGAAGAATGGCTACACCTTC
. | TRBJ1-2 | TRBV29-1 | . | CSVDLRGWANYGYTF | TGCAGCGTTGACCTTCGGGGATGGGCTAACTATGGCTACACCTTC
. | TRBJ1-6 | TRBV15 | . | CATSSVGEGNSPLHF | TGTGCCACCAGCAGCGTAGGTGAAGGTAATTCACCCCTCCACTTT
. | TRBJ1-3 | TRBV7-9 | few | CASSRDVSSGNTIYF | TGTGCCAGCAGTAGGGACGTCTCGAGTGGAAACACCATATATTTT
. | TRBJ1-1 | TRBV20-1 | . | CSASFLGEAFF | TGCAGTGCGAGTTTTTTGGGTGAGGCTTTCTTT
. | TRBJ2-7 | TRBV2 | many | CASMGGYYEQYF | TGTGCCAGCATGGGAGGATACTACGAGCAGTACTTC
. | TRBJ2-5 | TRBV2 | many | CASAALAGTQETQYF | TGTGCCAGCGCGGCTTTGGCGGGGACACAAGAGACCCAGTACTTC
. | TRBJ1-1 | TRBV5-1 | few | CASSPRWTNTEAFF | TGCGCCAGCAGCCCCCGGTGGACGAACACTGAAGCTTTCTTT
. | TRBJ2-2 | TRBV29-1 | many | CSVMELAAGELFF | TGCAGCGTCATGGAGCTAGCCGCCGGGGAGCTGTTTTTT
. | TRBJ2-2 | TRBV20-1 | . | CSAEDTGELFF | TGCAGTGCTGAGGACACCGGGGAGCTGTTTTTT
. | TRBJ1-1 | TRBV29-1 | . | CSESGANTEAFF | TGCAGTGAGTCAGGAGCGAACACTGAAGCTTTCTTT
. | TRBJ1-1 | TRBV7-9 | many | CASSPSKRFGAFF | TGTGCCAGCAGCCCTAGTAAGAGGTTCGGGGCTTTCTTT
. | TRBJ2-7 | TRBV7-2 | . | CASSFEGLSYEQYF | TGTGCCAGCAGCTTCGAGGGGTTGTCCTACGAGCAGTACTTC
. | TRBJ1-1 | TRBV19 | many | CASSSFRHAEAFF | TGTGCCAGTAGTTCCTTTCGACACGCTGAAGCTTTCTTT
. | TRBJ2-3 | TRBV15 | . | CATSGFDSGSTDTQYF | TGTGCCACCAGCGGTTTCGATAGCGGAAGCACAGATACGCAGTATTTT
. | TRBJ2-5 | TRBV12-3/TRBV12-4 | few | CASSLNTLETQYF | TGTGCCAGCAGTTTAAACACTTTGGAGACCCAGTACTTC
TRBD1 | TRBJ1-1 | TRBV10-2 | few | CASTPGQTIEAFF | TGCGCCAGCACCCCGGGACAGACAATAGAAGCTTTCTTT